Below are 24 T cell receptor beta chains sequenced from a single sample in a study of blood T cells in healthy people across ages. Next came a second PCR, run for about 6 to 11 cycles, which used a sample-barcoded 5' primer along with a J-beta primer mix. Each CDR3 protein gets one entry after TCRdb re-called the 5' RACE reads with MiXCR. The sample gives over a million distinct CDR3 sequences, approximately 40% of which show up once; 7.9% is in the top ten. The material sequenced was blood. The receptors stem from a woman between 18 and 29 years old in good health.

J is TRBJ2-3 and V is TRBV20-1; TRBD2 agrees at 9 bases. This CDR3 is built from 14 residues. The V gene end was trimmed by 3 bases and the J gene end by 4 bases; junction bases not matched to a gene: 5. From germline, CDR1 is DFQATT and CDR2 SNEGSKA (reference sequence). The CDR3 is CSARGTSSPDTQYF. DNA for the CDR3: TGCAGTGCTAGGGGGACTAGCAGCCCAGATACGCAGTATTTT.

The CDR3 reads CASKLAGALNEQFF. The CDR3 DNA sequence: TGCGCCAGCAAATTGGCAGGGGCGTTGAATGAGCAGTTCTTC. This rearrangement joins TRBV5-1 to TRBJ2-1, with a tentative D call TRBD1 (6 bases). From germline, CDR1 is SGHRS and CDR2 YFSETQ. Trimming shortened V by 6 bases and J by 7 bases, and 17 bases separated the two germline ends. The CDR3 loop spans 14 amino acids.

V usage is TRBV9 and J usage is TRBJ2-1, with TRBD2 matching over 9 bases. Germline V CDR1 and CDR2: SGDLS, YYNGEE. Trimming removed 3 bases from V and 6 bases from J; junction bases left unmatched: 10. This CDR3 has 16 residues. In DNA, the CDR3 is TGTGCCAGCAGCGCCGAGCGGGGGGCTCCTTCCAATGAGCAGTTCTTC. Amino acid sequence: CASSAERGAPSNEQFF. Filled out from reference TRBV9 and TRBJ2-1, the complete variable domain reads DSGVTQTPKHLITATGQRVTLRCSPRSGDLSVYWYQQSLDQGLQFLIQYYNGEERAKGNILERFSAQQFPDLHSELNLSSLELGDSALYFCASSAERGAPSNEQFFGPGTRLTVL.

The chain uses TRBV20-1 and TRBJ2-3; TRBD2 matches at 8 bases. Trimming took 4 bases from V and 0 from J; bases not matched to a gene: 12. Germline CDR1 reads DFQATT; CDR2 reads SNEGSKA (reference sequence). The CDR3 has 17 amino acids. CDR3 DNA: TGCAGTGCTAAATCCGAGTGGGTAGCGGGGAGCACAGATACGCAGTATTTT. It specifies CSAKSEWVAGSTDTQYF.

The chain combines TRBV30 with TRBJ2-1, with a weak D call TRBD1 (6 bases). The germline CDR1 and CDR2 sequences are GTSNPN and SVGIG (reference sequence). Trimming stripped 3 bases from V and 6 bases from J, with 15 bases between. This CDR3 spans 14 amino acids. The CDR3 is CAWRHQGPLNEQFF. As DNA, the CDR3 is TGTGCCTGGAGACACCAGGGGCCCCTCAATGAGCAGTTCTTC.

This clonotype showed up just a few times. The chain employs TRBV6-5 and TRBJ2-3, with TRBD1 as a possible D gene (5 bases). V lost 6 bases and J lost 3, with 16 bases in between. Germline values: CDR1 MNHEY, CDR2 SVGAGI. The CDR3 contains 15 residues. The chain's CDR3 is CASRTWGRGTDTQYF. CDR3 DNA sequence: TGTGCCAGCAGGACATGGGGTAGGGGTACAGATACGCAGTATTTT.

The gene calls are TRBV12-3 or TRBV12-4 and TRBJ2-3, with 11 bases that match TRBD2. The CDR3 is 16 residues long. Trimming took 2 bases from V and 6 from J; bases not matched to a gene: 7. The CDR3 DNA is TGTGCCAGCAGTTTAAGGGCTAGCGGGGGGCGTGATACGCAGTATTTT. Translated: CASSLRASGGRDTQYF.

This clonotype was observed a handful of times. The rearrangement links TRBV6-6 to TRBJ1-6, with 7 bases that match TRBD1. The junction had 6 bases not matched to a gene; V was cut back by 0 bases and J by 7 bases. Germline CDR1 is MNHNY and CDR2 is SVGAGI (reference sequence). CDR3 length equals 16 residues. The DNA for the CDR3 is TGTGCCAGCAGTTACTCGACGGGGACAGCCAATTCACCCCTCCACTTT. This gives the protein CASSYSTGTANSPLHF.

This clonotype was recorded a few times. This rearrangement joins TRBV10-2 to TRBJ2-5; 7 positions agree with TRBD1. V dropped 2 bases and J dropped 5; count of bases not matched to a gene: 2. The CDR3 has 13 residues. The germline gives CDR1 WSHSY, CDR2 SAAADI. The CDR3 sequence: CASSEDRVETQYF. DNA for the CDR3: TGCGCCAGCAGTGAGGACAGGGTGGAGACCCAGTACTTC.

This clonotype turned up a few times. The chain couples TRBV5-4 to TRBJ2-7, with TRBD2 identical over 14 bases. The CDR3 length is 15 residues. Germline trimming cut 5 bases from V and 5 bases from J; bases unmatched to any gene: 6. Germline V gene data show CDR1 as SGHNT and CDR2 as YYREEE (reference sequence). CDR3 in amino acids: CASSQGLAGVDEQYF. Here the CDR3 DNA reads TGTGCCAGCAGTCAGGGACTAGCGGGAGTGGACGAGCAGTACTTC.

This clonotype was recorded once. The CDR3 DNA follows: TGCAGTGCTAGAGATAGGACTCCTAACACCGGGGAGCTGTTTTTT. Amino acid sequence: CSARDRTPNTGELFF. The V gene is TRBV20-1, the J gene TRBJ2-2, with D perhaps matching TRBD2 (5 bases). Germline V gene sequence: CDR1 DFQATT, CDR2 SNEGSKA (reference sequence). Trimming shortened V by 0 bases and J by 2 bases, and 10 bases separated the two germline ends. The CDR3 contains 15 residues.

The chain has TRBV3-1 and TRBJ2-4; 9 bases line up with TRBD2. Germline loops: CDR1 LGHDT, CDR2 YNNKEL (reference sequence). This CDR3 has 16 residues. Unmatched junction bases numbered 14, after V lost 1 base and J lost 13 bases. CDR3 bases: TGTGCCAGCAGCCAAGTGAGGAGCGGGGGGAACCTAAGCCAGTACTTC. Protein product: CASSQVRSGGNLSQYF. Together with reference TRBV3-1 and TRBJ2-4, the CDR3 gives the full variable domain: DTAVSQTPKYLVTQMGNDKSIKCEQNLGHDTMYWYKQDSKKFLKIMFSYNNKELIINETVPNRFSPKSPDKAHLNLHINSLELGDSAVYFCASSQVRSGGNLSQYFGAGTRLSVL.

This clonotype was seen more than once but under ten times. The chain joins TRBV10-2 to TRBJ1-1, with a possible D match to TRBD1 (5 bases). V was pared by 2 bases and J by 0 bases, with 10 bases between. The CDR3 consists of 15 residues. From germline, CDR1 is WSHSY and CDR2 SAAADI. The CDR3 reads CASSERQNMNTEAFF. The CDR3 coding sequence is TGCGCCAGCAGTGAGAGACAGAACATGAACACTGAAGCTTTCTTT.

The chain couples TRBV7-3 to TRBJ2-2, with D hard to call. CDR1 is SGHTA, CDR2 FQGTGA, per germline. Between the trimmed V and J ends, which lost 5 bases and 7 bases, there was a span of 11 bases. The CDR3 is 13 residues long. The CDR3 DNA sequence: TGTGCCAGCAGCCTGGAGAGGTACGGGGAGCTGTTTTTT. Protein: CASSLERYGELFF.

This clonotype was recorded at least ten times. The J gene is TRBJ2-1, the V gene TRBV20-1, with D possibly being TRBD1 or TRBD2 (5 bases each). V lost 0 bases to trimming and J lost 9 bases, with 18 bases between them. The CDR3 loop spans 15 amino acids. Germline V gene sequence: CDR1 DFQATT, CDR2 SNEGSKA (reference sequence). CDR3 DNA sequence: TGCAGTGCTAGAGATCCGGTAACGGATGGGGGTGAGCAGTTCTTC. It is translated as CSARDPVTDGGEQFF.

The V call is TRBV16, the J call TRBJ2-1; 9 bases map to TRBD1. CDR3 size: 12 residues. Germline-derived CDR1 and CDR2 are KGHSY and FQNENV. V lost 8 bases to trimming and J lost 7 bases; unmatched junction nucleotides: 3. The CDR3 is CASGTGLNEQFF. DNA of the CDR3: TGTGCCAGCGGGACAGGGTTGAATGAGCAGTTCTTC.

This clonotype was seen a handful of times. J is TRBJ2-3 and V is TRBV6-6; tentatively, D is TRBD2 (6 bases). Germline CDR1 MNHNY, CDR2 SVGAGI (reference sequence). The CDR3 is 13 residues long. The V and J ends lost 8 bases and 0 bases respectively, with 9 bases between them. CDR3 amino acids: CASLEGSTDTQYF. The CDR3 DNA reads TGTGCCAGCCTGGAGGGAAGCACAGATACGCAGTATTTT.

The chain joins TRBV6-5 to TRBJ2-5; 8 bases fit TRBD1. The CDR3 loop spans 14 amino acids. V dropped 6 bases and J dropped 11; count of bases not matched to a gene: 14. Germline V lookup: CDR1 MNHEY, CDR2 SVGAGI. The CDR3 region is CASSRDRWFDEQYF. The CDR3 nucleotides are TGTGCCAGCAGCCGGGACAGGTGGTTCGATGAGCAGTACTTC.

This clonotype was seen a handful of times. The rearrangement links TRBV6-1 to TRBJ2-1; D gene unclear. The V gene lost 0 bases and the J gene lost 6 bases, with 9 bases spanning the gap. CDR1 MNHNS and CDR2 SASEGT come from the germline V gene. The CDR3 covers 14 residues. CDR3 in DNA: TGTGCCAGCAGTGAAGCCCTAGTGGTCAATGAGCAGTTCTTC. As protein: CASSEALVVNEQFF.

The chain uses TRBV20-1 and TRBJ2-7; TRBD2 is a possible D gene (5 bases). The J call may not be correct, given that the DNA end is closer to TRBJ2-5. This CDR3 is built from 16 residues. Germline assignment: CDR1 DFQATT and CDR2 SNEGSKA (reference sequence). The CDR3 DNA reads as TGCAGTGCTAGAGATAACCTCTTATCGGGCGGGGAGACCCAGTACTTC. As protein: CSARDNLLSGGETQYF.

This clonotype was observed a few times. This chain connects TRBV10-3 to TRBJ2-3, with TRBD2 matching over 10 bases. This CDR3 has 16 residues. Germline loops: CDR1 ENHRY, CDR2 SYGVKD. After removal of 3 bases from V and 2 bases from J, the junction contained 5 bases not matched to a gene. The CDR3: CAISDGLAEITDTQYF. The CDR3 bases are TGTGCCATCAGTGACGGACTAGCGGAGATCACAGATACGCAGTATTTT.

The V and J genes are TRBV20-1 and TRBJ1-1; maybe TRBD1 (5 bases). There are 15 residues in the CDR3. V was cut by 0 bases and J by 4 bases, with 15 bases left in between. CDR1 and CDR2 (germline): DFQATT, SNEGSKA (reference sequence). The CDR3 DNA reads as TGCAGTGCTAGAGATATTGGCGGGCAGGGCACTGAAGCTTTCTTT. Translating it yields CSARDIGGQGTEAFF.

This chain uses TRBV27 with TRBJ2-4, with D uncertain. There are 15 residues in the CDR3. V lost 1 base to trimming and J lost 0 bases, with 7 bases between them. Per the germline V gene, CDR1 is MNHEY and CDR2 is SMNVEV (reference sequence). CDR3 region: CASSLLGLAKNIQYF. The CDR3 nucleotides read TGTGCCAGCAGTTTATTAGGGCTAGCCAAAAACATTCAGTACTTC.

The chain uses TRBV7-3 and TRBJ2-3, with D perhaps TRBD1 (5 bases). Germline V gene data show CDR1 as SGHTA and CDR2 as FQGTGA. CDR3 size: 16 residues. Trimming took 4 bases from V and 6 from J, leaving 20 bases between them. The CDR3 is CASSSAPNLNRDTQYF. CDR3 sequence (DNA): TGTGCCAGCAGCTCCGCCCCGAACCTAAACAGGGATACGCAGTATTTT.